Listed below are T cell receptor beta chains from one sample, sequenced in a study of blood T cell repertoires in COVID-19. The assay was immunoSEQ multiplex PCR, and TCRdb's table has in-frame clones only and misses some. Here the sample spans about 260,000 clones, 85% to 90% being singletons. The specimen sequenced was PBMCs or T cells enriched from blood (not recorded which). Receptors originate from a man between 50 and 59 years old who had been exposed to COVID-19. Both conserved end residues are part of each CDR3. A D gene is named only where the DNA matches it firmly. Clone sizes are given selectively: once, few, many, or a class where the clone is expanded.

d_call | j_call | v_call | clone_size | cdr3_aa | cdr3_nt
TRBD1 | TRBJ2-2 | TRBV19 | - | CASSRGQGIGELFF | TGTGCCAGTAGTAGGGGACAGGGCATCGGGGAGCTGTTTTTT
TRBD1 | TRBJ2-7 | TRBV7-9 | - | CASSSGTGGYEQYF | TGTGCCAGCAGCTCCGGGACAGGGGGCTACGAGCAGTACTTC
TRBD1 | TRBJ1-1 | TRBV6-5 | - | CASSTAGGAPEAFF | TGTGCCAGCAGTACCGCAGGGGGCGCCCCTGAAGCTTTCTTT
- | TRBJ2-3 | TRBV2 | - | CASSTTGTGAYTQYF | TGTGCCAGCAGCACAACCGGGACTGGGGCTTATACGCAGTATTTT
TRBD2 | TRBJ2-3 | TRBV28 | - | CASSFSGGGTDTQYF | TGTGCCAGCAGTTTTAGCGGGGGAGGCACAGATACGCAGTATTTT
TRBD1 | TRBJ1-1 | TRBV5-1 | - | CASSSTTGVTEAFF | TGCGCCAGCAGCTCGACGACAGGGGTGACTGAAGCTTTCTTT
- | TRBJ1-1 | TRBV3-1/TRBV3-2 | - | CASSPRGTNTEAFF | TGTGCCAGCAGCCCCAGGGGTACGAACACTGAAGCTTTCTTT
TRBD1 | TRBJ2-5 | TRBV24-1 | - | CATSDPRQGIETQYF | TGTGCCACCAGTGACCCACGACAGGGGATAGAGACCCAGTACTTC
TRBD1 | TRBJ1-1 | TRBV10-2 | few | CASSVTGGWTEAFF | TGCGCCAGCAGTGTAACAGGGGGATGGACTGAAGCTTTCTTT
- | TRBJ1-5 | TRBV24-1 | - | CATSDTRDTANQPQHF | TGTGCCACCAGTGACACACGGGACACGGCCAATCAGCCCCAGCATTTT
TRBD2 | TRBJ2-3 | TRBV11-3 | - | CASSLGGLAEDTDTQYF | TGTGCCAGCAGCTTAGGTGGACTAGCGGAGGACACAGATACGCAGTATTTT
TRBD2 | TRBJ2-3 | TRBV11-3 | - | CASSPSAGGGISTDTQYF | TGTGCCAGCAGCCCCTCAGCGGGAGGGGGCATTAGCACAGATACGCAGTATTTT
- | TRBJ2-5 | TRBV15 | - | CATSPRLSETQYF | TGTGCCACCAGCCCACGGTTGTCCGAGACCCAGTACTTC
- | TRBJ2-1 | TRBV7-3 | - | CASSLTPSGELYNEQFF | TGTGCCAGCAGCTTAACCCCTTCAGGGGAACTTTACAATGAGCAGTTCTTC
- | TRBJ2-2 | TRBV7-3 | - | CASSGGGVPGELFF | TGTGCCAGCAGCGGAGGGGGCGTTCCCGGGGAGCTGTTTTTT
TRBD2 | TRBJ2-1 | TRBV7-3 | - | CASSSTSGSGNEQFF | TGTGCCAGCAGCTCTACTAGCGGGAGTGGCAATGAGCAGTTCTTC
TRBD1 | TRBJ1-1 | TRBV6-5 | - | CASSHTGDTEAFF | TGTGCCAGCAGTCATACAGGGGACACTGAAGCTTTCTTT
- | TRBJ1-2 | TRBV28 | - | CASSSPGDLKNYGYTF | TGTGCCAGCAGCTCTCCGGGGGACCTTAAAAACTATGGCTACACCTTC
TRBD1 | TRBJ2-1 | TRBV28 | - | CASSRGQNNEQFF | TGTGCCAGCAGCCGGGGACAGAACAATGAGCAGTTCTTC
TRBD1 | TRBJ1-5 | TRBV5-1 | - | CASSPTGGNQPQHF | TGCGCCAGCAGCCCGACAGGGGGCAATCAGCCCCAGCATTTT
- | TRBJ1-2 | TRBV13 | - | CASSPGGSNYGYTF | TGTGCCAGCAGCCCCGGGGGATCTAACTATGGCTACACCTTC
- | TRBJ2-1 | TRBV11-3 | - | CASSRTSYNEQFF | TGTGCCAGCAGCCGCACTAGTTACAATGAGCAGTTCTTC
TRBD1 | TRBJ2-3 | TRBV30 | - | CAWSVQGGTDTQYF | TGTGCCTGGAGTGTCCAGGGGGGCACAGATACGCAGTATTTT
TRBD1 | TRBJ1-1 | TRBV19 | - | CASSTNRGTEAFF | TGTGCCAGTAGTACAAACAGGGGCACTGAAGCTTTCTTT
- | TRBJ1-1 | TRBV25-1 | - | CASSEEWNTEAFF | TGTGCCAGCAGTGAGGAGTGGAACACTGAAGCTTTCTTT
- | TRBJ1-2 | TRBV5-1 | - | CASSSEDRPPNYGYTF | TGCGCCAGCAGCTCGGAAGACAGGCCCCCTAACTATGGCTACACCTTC
TRBD2 | TRBJ2-3 | TRBV13 | - | CASSPLTSGGVSYF | TGTGCCAGCAGCCCTCTGACTAGCGGGGGGGTATCCTATTTT
- | TRBJ2-1 | TRBV9 | - | CASSVGGYQREQFF | TGTGCCAGCAGCGTAGGCGGCTACCAACGTGAGCAGTTCTTC
- | TRBJ1-1 | TRBV10-3 | - | CAIAGNTEAFF | TGTGCCATCGCAGGGAACACTGAAGCTTTCTTT
- | TRBJ1-1 | TRBV20-1 | few | CSASFVSNTEAFF | TGCAGTGCTAGTTTTGTATCGAACACTGAAGCTTTCTTT
- | TRBJ2-1 | TRBV21-1 | - | CASSKAGTSGSSNEQFF | TGTGCCAGCAGCAAAGCCGGGACTAGCGGGTCGTCCAATGAGCAGTTCTTC
- | TRBJ1-2 | TRBV5-1 | - | CASSLITGPGDGYTF | TGCGCCAGCAGCCTAATAACAGGGCCGGGCGATGGCTACACCTTC
- | TRBJ1-3 | TRBV5-1 | - | CASSLLAGTGGNTIYF | TGCGCCAGCAGCCTTCTCGCGGGGACTGGTGGAAACACCATATATTTT
- | TRBJ1-1 | TRBV2 | - | CASNVFRGNTEAFF | TGTGCCAGCAACGTATTCAGGGGCAACACTGAAGCTTTCTTT
TRBD2 | TRBJ2-1 | TRBV5-1 | - | CASSRGVAAQSSYNEQFF | TGCGCCAGCAGCCGGGGGGTGGCAGCTCAAAGCTCCTACAATGAGCAGTTCTTC
TRBD1 | TRBJ1-5 | TRBV5-1 | - | CASSLGTDQPQHF | TGCGCCAGCAGCCTCGGGACAGATCAGCCCCAGCATTTT
TRBD1 | TRBJ1-5 | TRBV6-1 | - | CASSERGTGHDSNQPQHF | TGTGCCAGCAGTGAACGGGGGACAGGGCATGATAGCAATCAGCCCCAGCATTTT
TRBD1 | TRBJ2-2 | TRBV2 | - | CASSGTGGIGELFF | TGTGCCAGCAGCGGGACAGGGGGCATCGGGGAGCTGTTTTTT
- | TRBJ2-1 | TRBV19 | once | CASTSTELDEQFF | TGTGCCAGTACCTCGACAGAATTGGATGAGCAGTTCTTC
- | TRBJ2-1 | TRBV18 | - | CASSPLVADSEQFF | TGTGCCAGCTCACCCCTGGTAGCTGACAGTGAGCAGTTCTTC
- | TRBJ1-2 | TRBV10-3 | - | CAISGQSRANYGYTF | TGTGCCATCAGCGGACAGAGCAGAGCTAACTATGGCTACACCTTC
- | TRBJ1-2 | TRBV5-1 | - | CASSLRMTNTGYGYTF | TGCGCCAGCAGCCTACGAATGACAAATACCGGCTATGGCTACACCTTC
- | TRBJ1-1 | TRBV3-1/TRBV3-2 | - | CASSHLFSSEAFF | TGTGCCAGCAGCCACCTGTTTTCCAGTGAAGCTTTCTTT
- | TRBJ1-2 | TRBV12-3/TRBV12-4 | - | CASSLTASYGYTF | TGTGCCAGCAGTTTGACAGCTAGCTATGGCTACACCTTC
- | TRBJ1-5 | TRBV28 | - | CASRGGGYSNQPQHF | TGTGCCAGCAGGGGAGGGGGGTATAGCAATCAGCCCCAGCATTTT